This T cell receptor (beta chain) was identified in a study of T cells in Graves' hyperthyroidism and ophthalmopathy. General observations from the study: Most clonotypes expanded in thyroid above 0.001 were likewise present in blood.

Amplified TCR beta CDR3 regions came from RNA transcripts. A set of HTBI primers served as the primers for a first-round RT-PCR of the TCR CDR3. TCRdb re-derived calls from the multiplex PCR reads in MiXCR, one entry per CDR3 protein. The sample shows roughly 400,000 distinct CDR3 sequences, around 25% of them seen only once. PBMCs were collected from an approximately 10 ml volume of fresh peripheral blood. The CDR3 covers 11 residues. In germline, CDR1 is SNHLY, CDR2 FYNNEI. Trimming left V 4 bases short and J 5 bases short, with 6 bases between. A word on this clonotype: The antigen remains undetermined.

Material for sequencing was blood. V usage is TRBV2 and J usage is TRBJ2-7; D is unclear. This clonotype was sampled from a man aged 45 to 65 with Graves' hyperthyroidism. The CDR3 coding sequence is TGTGCCAGCAGTGGGACCCACGAGCAGTACTTC. Translating gives CASSGTHEQYF.